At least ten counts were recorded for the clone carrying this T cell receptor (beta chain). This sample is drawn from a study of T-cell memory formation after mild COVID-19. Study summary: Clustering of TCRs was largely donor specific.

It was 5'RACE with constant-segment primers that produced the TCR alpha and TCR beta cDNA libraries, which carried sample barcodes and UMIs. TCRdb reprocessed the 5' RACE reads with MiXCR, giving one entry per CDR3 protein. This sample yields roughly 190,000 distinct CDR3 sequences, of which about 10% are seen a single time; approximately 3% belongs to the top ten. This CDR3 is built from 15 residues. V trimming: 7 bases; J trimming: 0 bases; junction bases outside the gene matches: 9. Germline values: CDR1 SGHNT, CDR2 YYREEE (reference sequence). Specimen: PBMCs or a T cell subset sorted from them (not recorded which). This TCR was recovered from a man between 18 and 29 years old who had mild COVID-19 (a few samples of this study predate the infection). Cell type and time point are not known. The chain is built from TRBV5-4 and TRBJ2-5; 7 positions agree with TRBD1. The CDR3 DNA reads TGTGCCAGCTCGTTTACCGGGACAGACCAAGAGACCCAGTACTTC. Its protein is CASSFTGTDQETQYF. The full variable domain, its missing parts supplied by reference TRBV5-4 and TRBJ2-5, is ETGVTQSPTHLIKTRGQQVTLRCSSQSGHNTVSWYQQALGQGPQFIFQYYREEENGRGNFPPRFSGLQFPNYSSELNVNALELDDSALYLCASSFTGTDQETQYFGPGTRLLVL.